The clone carrying this T cell receptor (beta chain) has only a few counts. RNA transcripts gave rise to amplified TCR beta CDR3 regions. First-round RT-PCR of the TCR CDR3 relied on the HTBI primer set. One entry per CDR3 protein results from TCRdb running MiXCR on the multiplex PCR reads. This table holds some 650,000 distinct CDR3 sequences, roughly a sixth found once. The sample originates from a study of T cells in Graves' hyperthyroidism and ophthalmopathy. V shed 6 bases and J 3 bases; nucleotides not matched to a gene: 13. The CDR3 is 17 residues long. Germline CDR1 and CDR2: SNHLY and FYNNEI. This chain joins TRBV2 and TRBJ1-5, with 8 positions matching TRBD1. This TCR came from a woman aged 40-49 years with Graves' ophthalmopathy. Source material: blood. CDR3 region: CASRERSDRGPNQPQHF. The DNA for the CDR3 is TGTGCCAGCAGGGAGAGATCTGACAGGGGCCCCAATCAGCCCCAGCATTTT.